This TCR beta chain originates from a study of shared clonotypes between healthy human individuals. Study results and caveats: Naive CD4 clonotypes overlapped across a few donors at approximately 5.3%.

TCRdb's copy holds only in-frame clones and misses some; the assay was immunoSEQ multiplex PCR. The repertoire includes some 2,500,000 clones, under 95% of them detected once, and 0.37% sits in the top ten. With 2 bases removed from V and 11 bases from J, the gap between germline ends came to 13 bases. CDR3 size: 13 residues. Germline V CDR1 and CDR2: MNHEY, SVGAGI. Each sample came from a Caucasian adult donor living in Nashville, Tennessee. In regard to this clone: Its antigen is unidentified.

The J gene is TRBJ2-4, the V gene TRBV6-5, with unresolved D. The source of this sequence is a man aged 18 to 30 in good health. Some clones in this sample may be carry-over from other donors' samples. Sequenced: naive CD4+ T cells from PBMCs. Subset described: CD45RA+ positively selected. The CDR3 bases are TGTGCCAGCAGTTACGGTATATCAACCGTTCAGTACTTC. This translates into CASSYGISTVQYF.